This is a list of T cell receptor beta chains from one sample in a study of PD-1 blockade in mismatch repair-deficient tumors. The antigens of these receptors remain unknown. The repertoire was sequenced with immunoSEQ multiplex PCR; TCRdb's copy has only in-frame clones and lacks some. Of fewer than 16,000 clones listed, 84% are singletons. The sample consisted of cells cultured in vitro, taken from a patient treated with pembrolizumab. These receptors came from an adult with mismatch repair-deficient cancer. The CDR3 runs from the conserved cysteine through the conserved F or W. A D gene is named only where the DNA matches it firmly. Not every row has a clone size; where given, it reads once, few, many or a size class.

>.|TRBV11-1|TRBJ1-1|TRBD1
TGTGCCAGCAGCTTAATACAGGGGCGGGATACTGAAGCTTTCTTT
CASSLIQGRDTEAFF
>.|TRBV7-2|TRBJ2-7|.
TGTGCCAGCAGCCCACAGCCGGGACTCTCCTACGAGCAGTACTTC
CASSPQPGLSYEQYF
>once|TRBV6-5|TRBJ2-5|.
TGTGCCAGCAGTTACTACGGAGTAGCGGTTCAAGAGACCCAGTACTTC
CASSYYGVAVQETQYF
>.|TRBV19|TRBJ2-2|.
TGTGCCAGCAAGACAGAGGAAATGGCCCTGAACACCGGGGAGCTGTTTTTT
CASKTEEMALNTGELFF
>.|TRBV7-9|TRBJ2-3|.
TGTGCCAGCAGCCCCTCGGGGGCAGATACGCAGTATTTT
CASSPSGADTQYF
>.|TRBV7-9|TRBJ1-1|.
TGTGCCAGCAGCCCCCCTTCGGTTGAAGCTTTCTTT
CASSPPSVEAFF
>.|TRBV15|TRBJ2-5|.
TGTGCCACCAGCAGAGATCTACCCGAAGAGACCCAGTACTTC
CATSRDLPEETQYF
>few|TRBV7-2|TRBJ2-1|TRBD2
TGTGCCAGCAGCCCTGGACTAGGAGCGGGAGGTCATGAGCAGTTCTTC
CASSPGLGAGGHEQFF
>.|TRBV7-8|TRBJ2-7|TRBD2
TGTGCCAGCAGCTTAACTAGCGGGTCCTACGAGCAGTACTTC
CASSLTSGSYEQYF
>.|TRBV28|TRBJ2-5|TRBD2
TGTGCCAGCAGTCTCCGGGGTGCGGGACTACGTAAAGAGACCCAGTACTTC
CASSLRGAGLRKETQYF
>.|TRBV27|TRBJ2-1|TRBD2
TGTGCCAGCAGTTTTAGCGGGTACTACTCCTACAATGAGCAGTTCTTC
CASSFSGYYSYNEQFF
>.|TRBV6-1|TRBJ2-1|TRBD2
TGTGCCAGCAGTGAATGGCCTAGCGGGGCCAATGAGCAGTTCTTC
CASSEWPSGANEQFF
>.|TRBV6-6|TRBJ1-4|.
TGTGCCAGCAGCCCCGGACAGCTGGACGGAAAACTGTTTTTT
CASSPGQLDGKLFF
>.|TRBV6-1|TRBJ2-3|.
TGTGCCAGCAGTAGAGGGACACTCCAGCCAGATACGCAGTATTTT
CASSRGTLQPDTQYF
>.|TRBV4-2|TRBJ2-1|TRBD2
TGTGCCAGCAGCCAAGTTAGCGGGAGGGGTTCCTACAATGAGCAGTTCTTC
CASSQVSGRGSYNEQFF
>.|TRBV5-4|TRBJ2-2|.
TGTGCCAGCAGCAATGGACAAGGCTACACCGGGGAGCTGTTTTTT
CASSNGQGYTGELFF
>once|TRBV7-3|TRBJ2-2|.
TGTGCCAGCAGCCTATTCAGGGGCACCGGGGAGCTGTTTTTT
CASSLFRGTGELFF
>.|TRBV28|TRBJ2-7|TRBD1
TGTGCCAGCAGTGTTTGGGACAGTAAAGCCTACGAGCAGTACTTC
CASSVWDSKAYEQYF
>.|TRBV29-1|TRBJ2-1|.
TGCAGCCTCCGGGCTGGGGCGTCCTACAATGAGCAGTTCTTC
CSLRAGASYNEQFF
>.|TRBV28|TRBJ2-7|TRBD2
TGTGCCAGCAGGTCTAGCGGGGGGAGCTCCTACGAGCAGTACTTC
CASRSSGGSSYEQYF
>.|TRBV28|TRBJ2-7|TRBD1
TGTGCCAGCAGTTACCGGGACAGGACCTACGAGCAGTACTTC
CASSYRDRTYEQYF
>.|TRBV18|TRBJ2-5|TRBD2
TGTGCCAGCTCACCCCGGACTAGAAGGGAGGAGACCCAGTACTTC
CASSPRTRREETQYF
>.|TRBV19|TRBJ2-7|TRBD1
TGTGCCAGTAGCAAAGGGGGCTACAGCTCCTACGAGCAGTACTTC
CASSKGGYSSYEQYF
>few|TRBV30|TRBJ2-1|TRBD2
TGTGCCTGGAAGGCTAGCGGGTACAATGAGCAGTTCTTC
CAWKASGYNEQFF
>.|TRBV7-9|TRBJ2-1|.
TGTGCCAGCAGCTTAGGAGGGGGGAGTGAGCAGTTCTTC
CASSLGGGSEQFF
>.|TRBV11-2|TRBJ1-2|.
TGTGCCAGCAGCTTTACTGGGCAGGGGAAAGACTATGGCTACACCTTC
CASSFTGQGKDYGYTF
>.|TRBV5-1|TRBJ2-5|TRBD2
TGCGCCAGCAGCCCGAGACTAGCAGGGAGGACCCAATACTTC
CASSPRLAGRTQYF
>.|TRBV11-1|TRBJ2-1|.
TGTGCCAGCAGCTTAAACGCCCCCGACGGGCAGTTCTTC
CASSLNAPDGQFF
>.|TRBV20-1|TRBJ2-7|TRBD1
TGCAGTGCTGAGACTCGGACAGGGGCGTACTTC
CSAETRTGAYF